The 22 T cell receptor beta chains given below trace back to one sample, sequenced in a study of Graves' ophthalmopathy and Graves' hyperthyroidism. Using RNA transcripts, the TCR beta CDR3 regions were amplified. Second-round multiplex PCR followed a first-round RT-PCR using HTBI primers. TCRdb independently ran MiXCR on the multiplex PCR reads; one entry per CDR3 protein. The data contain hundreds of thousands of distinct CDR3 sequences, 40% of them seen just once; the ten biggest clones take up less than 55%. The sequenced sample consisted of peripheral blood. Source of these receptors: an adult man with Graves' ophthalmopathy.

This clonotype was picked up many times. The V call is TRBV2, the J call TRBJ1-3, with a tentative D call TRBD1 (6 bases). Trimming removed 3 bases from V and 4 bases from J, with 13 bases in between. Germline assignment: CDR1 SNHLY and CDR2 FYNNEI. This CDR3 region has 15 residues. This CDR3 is CASSEGGAGGNTIYF. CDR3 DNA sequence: TGTGCCAGCAGTGAGGGGGGCGCTGGCGGAAACACCATATATTTT.

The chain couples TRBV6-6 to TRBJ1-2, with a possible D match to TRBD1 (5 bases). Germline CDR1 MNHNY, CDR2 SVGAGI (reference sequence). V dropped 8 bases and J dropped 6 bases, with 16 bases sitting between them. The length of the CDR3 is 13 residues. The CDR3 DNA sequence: TGTGCCAGCTCTCCGGCCAGGGAGAATGGCTACACCTTC. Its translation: CASSPARENGYTF.

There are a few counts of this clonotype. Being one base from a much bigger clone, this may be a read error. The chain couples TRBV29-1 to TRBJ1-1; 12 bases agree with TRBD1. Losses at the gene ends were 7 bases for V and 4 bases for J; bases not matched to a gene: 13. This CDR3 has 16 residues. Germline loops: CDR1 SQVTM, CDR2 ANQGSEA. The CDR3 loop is CSANRDRGRLGTEAFF. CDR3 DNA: TGCAGCGCTAACCGGGACAGGGGGCGCTTGGGCACTGAAGCTTTCTTT.

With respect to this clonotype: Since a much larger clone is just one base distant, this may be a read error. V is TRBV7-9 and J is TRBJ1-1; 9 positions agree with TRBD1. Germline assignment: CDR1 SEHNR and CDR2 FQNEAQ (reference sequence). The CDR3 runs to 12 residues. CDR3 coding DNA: TGTGCCAGCAGCCCTGGACAGGGGAAAGCTTCCTTT. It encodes CASSPGQGKASF.

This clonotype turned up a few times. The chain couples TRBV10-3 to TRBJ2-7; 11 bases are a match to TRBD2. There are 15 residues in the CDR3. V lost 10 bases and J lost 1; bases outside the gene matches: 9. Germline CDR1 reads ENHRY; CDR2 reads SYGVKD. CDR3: CASKFRTSGSYEQYF. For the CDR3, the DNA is TGTGCCAGCAAGTTTAGGACTAGCGGGTCCTACGAGCAGTACTTC.

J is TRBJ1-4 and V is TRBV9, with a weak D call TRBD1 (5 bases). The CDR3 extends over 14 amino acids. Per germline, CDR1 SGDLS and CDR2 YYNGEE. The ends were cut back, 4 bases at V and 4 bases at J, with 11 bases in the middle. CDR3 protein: CASSQEGNNEKLFF. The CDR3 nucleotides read TGTGCCAGCAGCCAAGAGGGGAATAATGAAAAACTGTTTTTT.

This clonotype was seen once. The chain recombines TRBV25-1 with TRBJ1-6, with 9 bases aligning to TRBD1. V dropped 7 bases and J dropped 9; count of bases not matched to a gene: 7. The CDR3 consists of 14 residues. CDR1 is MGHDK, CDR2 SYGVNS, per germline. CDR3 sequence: CASTLGQGISPLHF. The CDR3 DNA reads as TGTGCCAGCACCTTGGGACAGGGTATTTCACCCCTCCACTTT.

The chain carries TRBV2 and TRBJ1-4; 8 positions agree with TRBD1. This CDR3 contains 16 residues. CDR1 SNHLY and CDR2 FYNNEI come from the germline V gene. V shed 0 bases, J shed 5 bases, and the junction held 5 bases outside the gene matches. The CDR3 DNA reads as TGTGCCAGCAGTGAAGCTAACAGGGGGGAGAATGAAAAACTGTTTTTT. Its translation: CASSEANRGENEKLFF.

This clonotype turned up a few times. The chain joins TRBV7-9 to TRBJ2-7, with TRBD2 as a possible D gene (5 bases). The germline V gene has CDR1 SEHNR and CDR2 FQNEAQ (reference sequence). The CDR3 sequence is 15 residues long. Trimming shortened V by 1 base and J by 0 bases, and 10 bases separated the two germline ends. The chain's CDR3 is CASSLGASLSYEQYF. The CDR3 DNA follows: TGTGCCAGCAGCTTAGGGGCTAGCCTCTCCTACGAGCAGTACTTC.

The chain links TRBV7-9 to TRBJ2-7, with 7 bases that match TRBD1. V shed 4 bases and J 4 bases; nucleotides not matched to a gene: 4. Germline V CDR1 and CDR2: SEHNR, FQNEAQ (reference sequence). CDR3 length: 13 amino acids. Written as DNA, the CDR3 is TGTGCCAGCAGCTGGGGGACAGAGTACGAGCAGTACTTC. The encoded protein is CASSWGTEYEQYF.

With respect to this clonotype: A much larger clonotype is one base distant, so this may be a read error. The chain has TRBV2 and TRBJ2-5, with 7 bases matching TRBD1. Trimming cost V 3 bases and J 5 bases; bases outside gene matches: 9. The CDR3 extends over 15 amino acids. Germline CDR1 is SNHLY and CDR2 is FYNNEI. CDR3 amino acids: CASSDGQAQRETQYF. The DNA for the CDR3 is TGTGCCAGCAGTGACGGACAGGCACAAAGGGAGACCCAGTACTTC.

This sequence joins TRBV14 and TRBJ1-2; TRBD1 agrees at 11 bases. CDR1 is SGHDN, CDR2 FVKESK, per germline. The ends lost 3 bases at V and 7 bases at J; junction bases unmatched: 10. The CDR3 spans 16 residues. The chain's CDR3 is CASSHVSRTGGSGYTF. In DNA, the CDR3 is TGTGCCAGCAGCCACGTGTCGAGGACAGGGGGCTCTGGCTACACCTTC.

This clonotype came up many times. CDR3 residues: CASSLVGTAIYGYTF. The DNA for the CDR3 is TGTGCCAGCAGTTTAGTTGGGACTGCAATCTATGGCTACACCTTC. V gene TRBV12-3 or TRBV12-4 combines with J gene TRBJ1-2; D is perhaps TRBD1 (5 bases). The CDR3 extends over 15 amino acids. The ends were cut back, 1 base at V and 4 bases at J, with 13 bases in the middle.

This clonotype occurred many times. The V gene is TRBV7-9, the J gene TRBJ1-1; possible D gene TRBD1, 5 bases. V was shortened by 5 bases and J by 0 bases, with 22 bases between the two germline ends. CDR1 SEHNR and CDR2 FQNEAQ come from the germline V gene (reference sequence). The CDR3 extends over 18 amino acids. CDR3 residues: CASSQNGRGPRMNTEAFF. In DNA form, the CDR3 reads TGTGCCAGCAGCCAAAATGGGCGGGGCCCAAGAATGAACACTGAAGCTTTCTTT. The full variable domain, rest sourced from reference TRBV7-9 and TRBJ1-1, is DTGVSQNPRHKITKRGQNVTFRCDPISEHNRLYWYRQTLGQGPEFLTYFQNEAQLEKSRLLSDRFSAERPKGSFSTLEIQRTEQGDSAMYLCASSQNGRGPRMNTEAFFGQGTRLTVV.

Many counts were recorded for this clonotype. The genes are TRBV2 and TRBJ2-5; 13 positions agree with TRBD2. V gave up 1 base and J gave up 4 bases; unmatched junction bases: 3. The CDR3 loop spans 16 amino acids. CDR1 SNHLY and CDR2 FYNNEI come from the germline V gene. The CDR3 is CASSEELAGGRETQYF. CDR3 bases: TGTGCCAGCAGTGAAGAACTAGCGGGGGGGCGAGAGACCCAGTACTTC.

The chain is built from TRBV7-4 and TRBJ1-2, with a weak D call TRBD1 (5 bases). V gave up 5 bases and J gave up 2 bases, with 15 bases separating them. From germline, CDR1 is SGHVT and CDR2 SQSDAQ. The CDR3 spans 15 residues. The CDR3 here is CASSPPGGRNYGYTF. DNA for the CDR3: TGTGCCAGCAGCCCGCCTGGGGGGAGGAACTATGGCTACACCTTC.

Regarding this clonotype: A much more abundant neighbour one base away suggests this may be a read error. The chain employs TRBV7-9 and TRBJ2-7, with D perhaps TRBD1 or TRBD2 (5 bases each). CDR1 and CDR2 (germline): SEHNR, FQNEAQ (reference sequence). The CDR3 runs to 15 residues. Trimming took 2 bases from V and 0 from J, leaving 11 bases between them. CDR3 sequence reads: CASSLNGDASYEQYF. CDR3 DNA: TGTGCCAGCAGCTTAAATGGGGACGCCTCCTACGAGCAGTACTTC. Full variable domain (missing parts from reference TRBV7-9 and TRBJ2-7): DTGVSQNPRHKITKRGQNVTFRCDPISEHNRLYWYRQTLGQGPEFLTYFQNEAQLEKSRLLSDRFSAERPKGSFSTLEIQRTEQGDSAMYLCASSLNGDASYEQYFGPGTRLTVT.

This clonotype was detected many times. DNA of the CDR3: TGCAGCGCAGGGCCCTACGAGCAGTACTTC. Residues: CSAGPYEQYF. The V call is TRBV20-1, the J call TRBJ2-7; D may be TRBD1 (5 bases). This CDR3 comprises 10 residues. Germline CDR1 DFQATT, CDR2 SNEGSKA (reference sequence).

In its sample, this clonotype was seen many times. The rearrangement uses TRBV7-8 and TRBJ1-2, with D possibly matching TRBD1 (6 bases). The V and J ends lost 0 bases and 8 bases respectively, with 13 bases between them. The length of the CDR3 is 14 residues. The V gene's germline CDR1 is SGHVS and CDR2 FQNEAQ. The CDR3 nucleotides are TGTGCCAGCAGCTTAGCGCTGTCAGGGGTGGGCTACACCTTC. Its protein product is CASSLALSGVGYTF. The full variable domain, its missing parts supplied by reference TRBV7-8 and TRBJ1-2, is GAGVSQSPRYKVAKRGQDVALRCDPISGHVSLFWYQQALGQGPEFLTYFQNEAQLDKSGLPSDRFFAERPEGSVSTLKIQRTQQEDSAVYLCASSLALSGVGYTFGSGTRLTVV.

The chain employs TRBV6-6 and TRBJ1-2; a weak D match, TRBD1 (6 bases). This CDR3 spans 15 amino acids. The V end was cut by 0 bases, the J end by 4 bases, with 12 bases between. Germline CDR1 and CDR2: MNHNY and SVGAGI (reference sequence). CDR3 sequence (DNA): TGTGCCAGCAGTTACTCGGGACACCGCGGCTATGGCTACACCTTC. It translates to CASSYSGHRGYGYTF.

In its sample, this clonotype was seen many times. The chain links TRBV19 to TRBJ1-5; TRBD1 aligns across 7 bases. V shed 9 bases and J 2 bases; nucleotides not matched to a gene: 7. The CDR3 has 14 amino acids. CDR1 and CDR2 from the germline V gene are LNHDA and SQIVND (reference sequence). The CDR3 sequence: CASSVTGGNQPQHF. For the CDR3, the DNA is TGTGCCAGCAGTGTCACAGGGGGCAATCAGCCCCAGCATTTT.

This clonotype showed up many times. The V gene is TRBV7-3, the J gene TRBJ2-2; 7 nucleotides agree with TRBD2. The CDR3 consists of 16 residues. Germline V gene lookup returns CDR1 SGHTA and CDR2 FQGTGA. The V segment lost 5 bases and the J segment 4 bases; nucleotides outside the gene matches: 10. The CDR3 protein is CASSDAEGRATGELFF. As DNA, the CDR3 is TGTGCCAGCAGCGACGCCGAGGGGAGGGCCACCGGGGAGCTGTTTTTT.